Following are 27 T cell receptor beta chains from one sample sequenced in a study of cytomegalovirus exposure and HLA in healthy donors (dated by TCRdb to the late 2010s). Libraries were prepared through the immunoSEQ multiplex PCR assay. For the multiplex PCR, a mixture combining 60 forward primers for TCR Vbeta segments and 13 reverse primers for TCR Jbeta segments was used. TCRdb mirrors the immuneACCESS table, restricted to in-frame sequences. Some clones are absent from its copies; in checked studies, under half trace to an unresolved V gene, and the reason for the others is unknown. Counted in this sample were 180,000 or so clones; about 80% of them appeared once. The ten largest clones represent about 1.5% of the sample. The sample consisted of PBMCs. The receptors come from a young man in good health and CMV-seronegative.

The CDR3: CASSLEGLAGSTADTQYF. The CDR3 region has the DNA TGCGCCAGCAGCTTGGAGGGACTAGCGGGATCCACCGCGGATACGCAGTATTTT. The chain uses TRBV5-1 and TRBJ2-3, with 13 bases that match TRBD2. This CDR3 is built from 18 residues. CDR1 and CDR2 (germline): SGHRS, YFSETQ. V lost 0 bases to trimming and J lost 6 bases; unmatched junction nucleotides: 10.

The chain uses TRBV5-4 and TRBJ2-1, with D possibly TRBD1 on 5 matching bases. The CDR3 runs 15 residues. The germline V gene has CDR1 SGHNT and CDR2 YYREEE (reference sequence). Trimming left V 2 bases short and J 0 bases short, with 9 bases between. This chain's CDR3 is CASSFDRYSYNEQFF. The CDR3 coding sequence is TGTGCCAGCAGCTTCGACAGATACTCCTACAATGAGCAGTTCTTC.

This clone was seen only a few times. This chain joins TRBV9 and TRBJ1-1; maybe TRBD1 (6 bases). The germline V gene encodes CDR1 SGDLS and CDR2 YYNGEE. The V end lost 3 bases, the J end lost 4 bases, and 16 bases lay between the germline ends. CDR3 length equals 15 residues. The CDR3 sequence is CASSASGGAGTEAFF. CDR3 sequence (DNA): TGTGCCAGCAGCGCCTCGGGGGGCGCCGGCACTGAAGCTTTCTTT.

The chain joins TRBV4-1 to TRBJ2-3; 7 bases line up with TRBD2. Germline lookup yields CDR1 MGHRA and CDR2 YSYEKL. J gave up 6 bases and V 0 bases, and 12 bases lay outside the gene matches. CDR3 size: 17 residues. This chain's CDR3 is CASSQDPGGGAGDTQYF. In DNA, the CDR3 is TGCGCCAGCAGCCAAGATCCGGGAGGCGGCGCTGGGGATACGCAGTATTTT.

This clone was detected only a few times. CDR3 sequence reads: CAWSRTDAAFF. CDR3 in DNA: TGTGCCTGGAGCCGGACAGACGCAGCTTTCTTT. This rearrangement joins TRBV30 to TRBJ1-1; the D gene is possibly TRBD1 (6 bases). V lost 3 bases, J lost 10 bases, and 12 bases lay in between. The germline V gene encodes CDR1 GTSNPN and CDR2 SVGIG (reference sequence). This CDR3 contains 11 residues.

Turning to this clone: One end of the junction is discordant with germline, which a read error may explain. The gene calls are TRBV29-1 and TRBJ2-3; D perhaps matches TRBD2 (7 bases). Germline CDR1 SQVTM, CDR2 ANQGSEA. The CDR3 extends over 15 amino acids. CDR3 residues: CSVEPTWGGTDTQYF. The CDR3 region has the DNA TGCAGCGTTGAGCCCACTTGGGGGGGCACCGATACGCAGTATTTT.

This clone occurred once. The chain carries TRBV6-6 and TRBJ2-5; 9 nucleotides match TRBD1. V shed 6 bases and J 2 bases; nucleotides not matched to a gene: 7. This CDR3 is 15 amino acids long. Germline CDR1 MNHNY, CDR2 SVGAGI (reference sequence). The CDR3 DNA follows: TGTGCCAGCAGGGCGGGACAGGGCTATCAAGAGACCCAGTACTTC. This gives the protein CASRAGQGYQETQYF.

The chain carries TRBV19 and TRBJ2-2; 8 nucleotides line up with TRBD2. CDR1 and CDR2 (germline): LNHDA, SQIVND (reference sequence). The CDR3 totals 17 residues. Trimming removed 5 bases from V and 4 bases from J; junction bases left unmatched: 12. The CDR3 loop reads CASSPGGNKLSTGELFF. Here the CDR3 DNA reads TGTGCCAGTAGTCCGGGGGGGAACAAGCTTAGCACCGGGGAGCTGTTTTTT.

In this sample, this clone turned up a few times. The rearrangement links TRBV5-6 to TRBJ1-1; 10 bases line up with TRBD1. Germline assignment: CDR1 SGHDT and CDR2 YYEEEE. The J segment lost 3 bases and the V segment lost 2 bases, leaving 1 base of the junction unmatched. There are 14 residues in the CDR3. As DNA, the CDR3 is TGTGCCAGCAGCTTAGGGACAGGGGACACTGAAGCTTTCTTT. Its protein product is CASSLGTGDTEAFF.

V is TRBV5-4 and J is TRBJ2-3; D is undetermined. V lost 7 bases and J lost 4, with 10 bases in between. This CDR3 is 12 amino acids long. Germline V gene sequence: CDR1 SGHNT, CDR2 YYREEE (reference sequence). The CDR3 here is CASPGWADTQYF. In nucleotides, the CDR3 is TGTGCCAGCCCCGGGTGGGCAGATACGCAGTATTTT.

This clone was found a few times. V and J are TRBV25-1 and TRBJ1-1; D remains unclear. The germline gives CDR1 MGHDK, CDR2 SYGVNS. The CDR3 runs 14 residues. The V gene lost 6 bases and the J gene lost 0 bases, with 11 bases spanning the gap. The CDR3 bases are TGTGCCAGCAGCGGAATCCAGGTGAACACTGAAGCTTTCTTT. Its protein product is CASSGIQVNTEAFF.

This chain uses TRBV27 with TRBJ2-7, with D possibly matching TRBD2 (5 bases). The ends were cut back, 2 bases at V and 7 bases at J, with 21 bases in the middle. This CDR3 region has 16 residues. Germline lookup yields CDR1 MNHEY and CDR2 SMNVEV (reference sequence). CDR3 nucleotide sequence: TGTGCCAGCAGTTTACGACATTGGGAGTCATTGGGGGAGCAGTACTTC. The encoded protein is CASSLRHWESLGEQYF.

The V call is TRBV2, the J call TRBJ2-5; TRBD2 matches 7 bases. The CDR3 extends over 13 amino acids. J was trimmed by 4 bases and V by 3 bases; bases with no gene match: 2. CDR1 SNHLY and CDR2 FYNNEI come from the germline V gene. The CDR3 loop is CASSEGGGETQYF. DNA of the CDR3: TGTGCCAGCAGTGAGGGGGGGGGAGAGACCCAGTACTTC.

This clone was seen once. V and J are TRBV21-1 and TRBJ2-7; whether TRBD2, the table's D call, matches the DNA was not checked. TRBV21-1 is assigned pseudogene status. The CDR3 runs to 17 residues. CDR3 loop: CASRAGPLLSISYEQYF. The CDR3 coding sequence is TGTGCCAGCAGGGCGGGACCGCTCCTCTCCATTTCCTACGAGCAGTACTTC.

Worth noting for this clone: An end of the junction does not agree with germline; a read error may underlie this. The rearrangement uses TRBV7-7 and TRBJ2-3; tentatively, D is TRBD1 (5 bases). The CDR3 has 15 amino acids. Germline V gene data show CDR1 as SSHAT and CDR2 as FNYEAQ (reference sequence). The CDR3, as DNA: TGTGCTAGCAGCTTAAGGGGTGGGAGCACAGATACGCAGTATTTT. Its translation: CASSLRGGSTDTQYF.

The rearrangement joins TRBV25-1 to TRBJ1-5; D is uncertain. Germline V gene lookup returns CDR1 MGHDK and CDR2 SYGVNS. This CDR3 has 16 residues. V gave up 1 base and J gave up 1 base, with 11 bases separating them. The CDR3 is CASSESGIGSNQPQHF. CDR3 in DNA: TGTGCCAGCAGTGAATCGGGGATAGGGAGCAATCAGCCCCAGCATTTT.

In this sample, this clone turned up a few times. The chain employs TRBV19 and TRBJ1-5, with 10 nucleotides matching TRBD1. Germline V gene data show CDR1 as LNHDA and CDR2 as SQIVND (reference sequence). Trimming removed 2 bases from V and 4 bases from J; junction bases left unmatched: 5. The CDR3 sequence is 16 residues long. CDR3 in DNA: TGTGCCAGTAGTATATTTTGGGGACAGGGGAATCAGCCCCAGCATTTT. This translates into CASSIFWGQGNQPQHF.

The rearrangement joins TRBV7-9 to TRBJ1-1; 12 bases match TRBD1. Germline CDR1 SEHNR, CDR2 FQNEAQ (reference sequence). This CDR3 has 18 residues. V gave up 3 bases and J gave up 7 bases; unmatched junction bases: 15. In DNA, the CDR3 is TGTGCCAGCAGCTTGGGACAGGGGGCGTTCGTAGGCGACCTTGAAGCTTTCTTT. Its protein product is CASSLGQGAFVGDLEAFF.

The chain employs TRBV2 and TRBJ2-6; D gene uncertain. Looked up from germline, CDR1 is SNHLY and CDR2 is FYNNEI. The CDR3 contains 13 residues. The V end was cut by 7 bases, the J end by 1 base, with 5 bases between. The CDR3 protein is CASTESGANVLTF. In nucleotides, the CDR3 is TGTGCCAGCACGGAGTCTGGGGCCAACGTCCTGACTTTC. Full variable domain (rest looked up from reference TRBV2 and TRBJ2-6): EPEVTQTPSHQVTQMGQEVILRCVPISNHLYFYWYRQILGQKVEFLVSFYNNEISEKSEIFDDQFSVERPDGSNFTLKIRSTKLEDSAMYFCASTESGANVLTFGAGSRLTVL.

The chain carries TRBV4-2 and TRBJ1-2; D is unclear. Germline V gives CDR1 LGHNA, CDR2 YNFKEQ. Trimming cost V 0 bases and J 7 bases, with 12 bases left between them. CDR3 length: 14 residues. DNA of the CDR3: TGTGCCAGCAGCCAAGATTTGGGGAGGAGTGGCTACACCTTC. Residues: CASSQDLGRSGYTF.

The chain has TRBV14 and TRBJ2-2, with D maybe TRBD1 (5 bases). The CDR3 totals 14 residues. The germline V gene has CDR1 SGHDN and CDR2 FVKESK. V gave up 9 bases and J gave up 8 bases, with 19 bases separating them. The CDR3 nucleotides read TGTGCCAGTAGCTACTACAGGTCCTGGGGGGAGCTGTTTTTT. Its protein product is CASSYYRSWGELFF.

In regard to this clone: Other DNA variants within this sample encode the same CDR3. This chain joins TRBV5-5 and TRBJ2-7; D possibly corresponds to TRBD1 (5 bases). V lost 5 bases and J 4 bases, leaving 10 bases between the germline ends. The germline gives CDR1 SGHKS, CDR2 YYEKEE (reference sequence). The CDR3 extends over 12 amino acids. The CDR3 loop reads CASSSAGYEQYF. CDR3 sequence (DNA): TGTGCCAGCAGTTCCGCAGGGTACGAGCAGTACTTC.

The chain has TRBV5-6 and TRBJ1-2, with D maybe TRBD1 (6 bases). The V end was cut by 4 bases, the J end by 6 bases, with 16 bases between. The germline gives CDR1 SGHDT, CDR2 YYEEEE. The CDR3 is 14 residues long. In DNA form, the CDR3 reads TGTGCCAGCAGCCCAGTCAGGGGAGAAAATGGCTACACCTTC. It encodes CASSPVRGENGYTF.

The rearrangement joins TRBV11-2 to TRBJ2-5; D unresolved. Germline lookup yields CDR1 SGHAT and CDR2 FQNNGV. The CDR3 runs 13 residues. V was clipped by 6 bases and J by 3 bases, with 11 bases between them. CDR3 in DNA: TGTGCCAGCAGACTGGTGGCGGAAGAGACCCAGTACTTC. This encodes CASRLVAEETQYF.

The chain has TRBV7-9 and TRBJ2-1, with D possibly matching TRBD2 (6 bases). Germline V gene lookup returns CDR1 SEHNR and CDR2 FQNEAQ (reference sequence). V shed 5 bases and J shed 7 bases, with 18 bases lying between them. This CDR3 spans 15 amino acids. The CDR3 protein is CASSPRPEEGNEQFF. The CDR3 DNA is TGTGCCAGCAGCCCGAGGCCCGAGGAGGGGAATGAGCAGTTCTTC.

The genes are TRBV19 and TRBJ1-2, with 8 bases fitting TRBD1. J gave up 0 bases and V 2 bases, and 5 bases lay outside the gene matches. Germline loops: CDR1 LNHDA, CDR2 SQIVND (reference sequence). The CDR3 extends over 16 amino acids. This chain's CDR3 is CASSINRGVSNYGYTF. CDR3 nucleotide sequence: TGTGCCAGTAGTATAAACAGGGGGGTCTCTAACTATGGCTACACCTTC.

This clone was detected a few times. The rearrangement uses TRBV7-2 and TRBJ2-1; 10 bases map to TRBD2. V shed 0 bases and J 9 bases; nucleotides not matched to a gene: 23. Germline CDR1 is SGHTA and CDR2 is FQGNSA. The CDR3 length is 21 residues. CDR3 coding DNA: TGTGCCAGCAGCTTAGCGGGGTTGGGGAGCGGGAGGGGCCTGGGGTTGGGTGAGCAGTTCTTC. The encoded protein is CASSLAGLGSGRGLGLGEQFF.